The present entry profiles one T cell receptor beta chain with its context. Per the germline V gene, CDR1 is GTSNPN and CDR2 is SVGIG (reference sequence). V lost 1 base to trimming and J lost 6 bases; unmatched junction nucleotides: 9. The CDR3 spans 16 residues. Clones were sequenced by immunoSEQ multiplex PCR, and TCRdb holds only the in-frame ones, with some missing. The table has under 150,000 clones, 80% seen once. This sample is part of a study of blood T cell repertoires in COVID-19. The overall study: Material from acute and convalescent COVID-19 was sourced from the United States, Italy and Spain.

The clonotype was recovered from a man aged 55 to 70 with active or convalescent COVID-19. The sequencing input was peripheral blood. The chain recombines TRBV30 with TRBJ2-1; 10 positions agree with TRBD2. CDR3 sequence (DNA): TGTGCCTGGAGTGCCCCAGCGGGAGGGCCGGGCAATGAGCAGTTCTTC. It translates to CAWSAPAGGPGNEQFF.